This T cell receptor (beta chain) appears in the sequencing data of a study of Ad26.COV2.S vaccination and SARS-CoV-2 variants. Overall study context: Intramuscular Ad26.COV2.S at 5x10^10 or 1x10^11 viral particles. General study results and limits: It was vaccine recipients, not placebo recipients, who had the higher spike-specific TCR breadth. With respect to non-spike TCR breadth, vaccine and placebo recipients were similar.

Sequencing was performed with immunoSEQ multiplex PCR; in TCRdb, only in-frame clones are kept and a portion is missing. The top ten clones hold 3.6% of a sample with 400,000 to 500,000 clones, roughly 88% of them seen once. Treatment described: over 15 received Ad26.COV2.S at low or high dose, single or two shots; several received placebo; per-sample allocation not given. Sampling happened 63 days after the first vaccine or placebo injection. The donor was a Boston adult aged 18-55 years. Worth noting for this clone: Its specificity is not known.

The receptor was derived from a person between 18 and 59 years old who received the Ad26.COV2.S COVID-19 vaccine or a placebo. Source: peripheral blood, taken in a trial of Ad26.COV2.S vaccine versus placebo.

CDR3 protein: CASSATSGGSTDTQYF. The CDR3 bases are TGCGCCAGCAGCGCCACTAGCGGGGGCAGCACAGATACGCAGTATTTT. The V and J genes are TRBV5-1 and TRBJ2-3, with 11 bases that match TRBD2. CDR3 size: 16 residues. The ends lost 4 bases at V and 0 bases at J; junction bases unmatched: 4. Per the germline V gene, CDR1 is SGHRS and CDR2 is YFSETQ.